A selection of T cell receptor beta chains follows, all from one sample in a study of a mutant IDH1 vaccine in newly diagnosed glioma. For these TCRs, the target antigens are not known. TCRdb keeps only in-frame clones here, not all; method: immunoSEQ multiplex PCR. The data hold 35,000 to 40,000 clones, with 65% to 80% observed a single time. The sample here was PBMCs, taken from a glioma patient whose treatment included an IDH1 peptide vaccine. Source of these receptors: a man aged 40-49 years with glioma. The CDR3 runs from the conserved cysteine through the conserved F or W. Each record gives: clone size, V gene, D gene, J gene, CDR3 DNA, CDR3 protein. D genes are given only for firm matches. Rows may omit the clone size; those that give it use once, few, many or a size class.

.	TRBV7-8	TRBD2	TRBJ2-2	TGTGCCAGCAGCTTAGCGCGGGAGCTGACCGGGGAGCTGTTTTTT	CASSLARELTGELFF
.	TRBV28	.	TRBJ1-3	TGTGCCAGCAGTTCCCCGGGGGAGATCTCTGGAAACACCATATATTTT	CASSSPGEISGNTIYF
.	TRBV13	.	TRBJ2-7	TGTGCCAGCAGCTTAGGGGACTCGACCTACGAGCAGTACTTC	CASSLGDSTYEQYF
.	TRBV6-1	.	TRBJ2-7	TGTGCCAGCACGTTAGAGCTCTACTACGAGCAGTACTTC	CASTLELYYEQYF
.	TRBV21-1	.	TRBJ2-1	TGTGCCAGCAGCCCAGGGGGGGACAGGGTCTCCTACAATGAGCAGTTCTTC	CASSPGGDRVSYNEQFF
.	TRBV7-2	TRBD2	TRBJ2-5	TGTGCCAGCAGCTTAGGGGGACTACGTGTAGAGACCCAGTACTTC	CASSLGGLRVETQYF
.	TRBV7-2	.	TRBJ1-4	TGTGCCAGCAGCTTACGAAGTGTTGTTAATGAAAAACTGTTTTTT	CASSLRSVVNEKLFF
once	TRBV7-2	TRBD2	TRBJ2-3	TGTGCCAGCAGCACCCGTAGCGGGAGGGCCGACACAGATACGCAGTATTTT	CASSTRSGRADTDTQYF
.	TRBV11-3	.	TRBJ1-1	TGTGCCAGCAGCTTAGGGTCGGTGAAGGACACTGAAGCTTTCTTT	CASSLGSVKDTEAFF
.	TRBV19	TRBD2	TRBJ2-2	TGTGCCAGTAGTTTGGGACTAGCGGGAGGGCCGACTCCCGGGGAGCTGTTTTTT	CASSLGLAGGPTPGELFF
.	TRBV9	.	TRBJ1-1	TGTGCCAGCAGCGTCGGTAGTTACACTGAAGCTTTCTTT	CASSVGSYTEAFF
.	TRBV29-1	.	TRBJ2-5	TGCAGCGTTGAATACAGGGCCCAAGAGACCCAGTACTTC	CSVEYRAQETQYF
.	TRBV5-8	TRBD2	TRBJ2-1	TGTGCCAGCAGCTCAGGGACTAGCGGCTACAATGAGCAGTTCTTC	CASSSGTSGYNEQFF
.	TRBV10-3	.	TRBJ2-7	TGTGCCATCAGCTTCAAGGAGCAGTACTTC	CAISFKEQYF
.	TRBV27	.	TRBJ2-3	TGTGCCAGCAGCATCCAGGGGGGAAACACAGATACGCAGTATTTT	CASSIQGGNTDTQYF
.	TRBV7-8	TRBD1	TRBJ1-2	TGTGCCAGCAGCTTAGGACGGACAGGGGGCAACGACTACACCTTC	CASSLGRTGGNDYTF
.	TRBV5-8	TRBD1	TRBJ1-5	TGTGCCAGCAGGGGACAGGGGCATCAGCCCCAGCATTTT	CASRGQGHQPQHF
.	TRBV7-8	.	TRBJ1-2	TGTGCCAGCAGCTTAGATGGGCTGGGCGGCTACACCTTC	CASSLDGLGGYTF
.	TRBV2	.	TRBJ2-7	TGTGCCAGCTCGGCAGGGGGGGACTACGAGCAGTACTTC	CASSAGGDYEQYF
.	TRBV25-1	TRBD2	TRBJ2-1	TGTGCCAGCAGTGTTCTAGCGGGAGGTTCAAATGAGCAGTTCTTC	CASSVLAGGSNEQFF
.	TRBV7-2	.	TRBJ2-3	TGTGCCAGCAGCTTAGAGGCTAGCACAGATACGCAGTATTTT	CASSLEASTDTQYF
.	TRBV19	.	TRBJ2-7	TGTGCCACCAAGACGGACTTCTACGAGCAGTACTTC	CATKTDFYEQYF
.	TRBV28	TRBD1	TRBJ1-1	TGTGCCAGCAGCTTACAGGGGGCGCAAGCCACTGAAGCTTTCTTT	CASSLQGAQATEAFF
.	TRBV28	.	TRBJ2-5	TGTGCCAGCAGTTTAACGGGGGACCAAGAGACCCAGTACTTC	CASSLTGDQETQYF
once	TRBV4-2	.	TRBJ2-1	TGTGCCAGCAGCCAATCAGGACCTAGGGCCTACAATGAGCAGTTCTTC	CASSQSGPRAYNEQFF
.	TRBV6-1	TRBD2	TRBJ2-2	TGTGCCAGCAGTGGTAGCGGGGCGAACACCGGGGAGCTGTTTTTT	CASSGSGANTGELFF
few	TRBV6-5	.	TRBJ1-1	TGTGCCAGCAGGACCATACAGGACCTAAACACTGAAGCTTTCTTT	CASRTIQDLNTEAFF
few	TRBV30	TRBD1	TRBJ1-5	TGTGCCTGTCGAGGACAGGGCCATCAGCCCCAGCATTTT	CACRGQGHQPQHF
.	TRBV10-2	TRBD1	TRBJ1-2	TGCGCCAGCAGTGAGCTTGGGGACAGGAGCACTAACTATGGCTACACCTTC	CASSELGDRSTNYGYTF
.	TRBV11-2	TRBD2	TRBJ2-3	TGTGCCAGCAGCTTAGCTCGGACTAGCGGAGTATATAGCACAGATACGCAGTATTTT	CASSLARTSGVYSTDTQYF
.	TRBV4-2	TRBD2	TRBJ2-1	TGTGCCAGCAGCCGTGGGACGGGAGGGCCGATGAATACCTACAATGAGCAGTTCTTC	CASSRGTGGPMNTYNEQFF
.	TRBV27	.	TRBJ2-1	TGTGCCAGCAGTTGGGGGAGTGAGCAGTTCTTC	CASSWGSEQFF
few	TRBV4-1	TRBD2	TRBJ2-1	TGCGCCAGCAGCCAGTTAGACCCCGGGACTAGCGGACCTTGGGGCTACAATGAGCAGTTCTTC	CASSQLDPGTSGPWGYNEQFF
.	TRBV9	TRBD2	TRBJ2-2	TGTGCCAGCAGCGTAGAAGCGGGAGGGGAGCTGTTTTTT	CASSVEAGGELFF
.	TRBV4-2	.	TRBJ1-2	TGTGCCAGCAGCCAAGATTTACCCGAAGCTAACTATGGCTACACCTTC	CASSQDLPEANYGYTF
.	TRBV6-4	.	TRBJ1-2	TGTGCCAGCAGTGACTCCGGCGGTGGGCTTGGCTACACCTTC	CASSDSGGGLGYTF
few	TRBV18	.	TRBJ2-2	TGTGCCAGCTCACCACTAGCGCCGGGGGAGCTGTTTTTT	CASSPLAPGELFF
.	TRBV6-4	TRBD2	TRBJ2-3	TGTGCCAGCAGTGAGCGGGCTAGCGGGGCAACCCCTAGCACAGATACGCAGTATTTT	CASSERASGATPSTDTQYF
.	TRBV6-1	TRBD1	TRBJ1-2	TGTGCCAGCAGAGCCGGGACAGGGGAGGGTGGCTACACCTTC	CASRAGTGEGGYTF
few	TRBV4-3	TRBD1	TRBJ1-5	TGCGCCAGCAGCCAAGACCAGACAGGGAGGAATCAGCCCCAGCATTTT	CASSQDQTGRNQPQHF
few	TRBV6-4	TRBD1	TRBJ1-4	TGTGCCAGCAGTCCGGGACAGGGGATCACTAATGAAAAACTGTTTTTT	CASSPGQGITNEKLFF
.	TRBV5-1	.	TRBJ2-3	TGCGCCAGCAGTGCCTACGGAGTTGGAGATACGCAGTATTTT	CASSAYGVGDTQYF
.	TRBV13	.	TRBJ1-6	TGTGCCAGCAACTTCTTAGGTTCACCCCTCCACTTT	CASNFLGSPLHF
.	TRBV7-2	TRBD2	TRBJ2-1	TGTGCCAGCAGCTCCCAGCGGGAGAATTGGGGGAATGAGCAGTTCTTC	CASSSQRENWGNEQFF
.	TRBV19	.	TRBJ2-1	TGTGCCAGTAGTGCCGTCCTAGGGAGACACAATGAGCAGTTCTTC	CASSAVLGRHNEQFF